These 20 T cell receptor beta chains were sequenced from one sample in a study of blood T cell repertoires in COVID-19. Repertoires were generated with immunoSEQ multiplex PCR, while TCRdb's copy carries only in-frame clones and drops some. The sample records around 200,000 clones, just under 90% being singletons. Sequenced: peripheral blood. These receptors all stem from a man between 18 and 29 years old with active or convalescent COVID-19.

The rearrangement uses TRBV7-2 and TRBJ2-1; D gene uncertain. V gave up 2 bases and J gave up 9 bases, with 8 bases separating them. CDR1 is SGHTA and CDR2 is FQGNSA in the germline V gene. The CDR3 totals 12 residues. The CDR3 protein is CASSLLSGEQFF. As DNA, the CDR3 is TGTGCCAGCAGCTTATTGTCGGGTGAGCAGTTCTTC.

This chain uses TRBV6-5 with TRBJ1-3; no reliable D call. Trimming removed 6 bases at V and 0 bases at J, with 9 bases between. This CDR3 comprises 14 residues. The germline V gene has CDR1 MNHEY and CDR2 SVGAGI. CDR3 residues: CASRGGYSGNTIYF. CDR3 nucleotide sequence: TGTGCCAGCAGGGGAGGTTACTCTGGAAACACCATATATTTT.

This chain joins TRBV7-6 and TRBJ1-2; no reliable D call. This CDR3 contains 11 residues. Trimming removed 5 bases at V and 6 bases at J, with 7 bases between. CDR1 and CDR2 (germline): SGHVS, FNYEAQ. The CDR3: CASSVGHGYTF. CDR3 in DNA: TGTGCCAGCAGCGTCGGTCATGGCTACACCTTC.

The CDR3 reads CASSPLAGSYNEQFF. The CDR3 coding sequence is TGTGCCAGCAGCCCACTAGCGGGGTCCTACAATGAGCAGTTCTTC. The rearrangement links TRBV7-8 to TRBJ2-1; 10 bases align to TRBD2. Germline CDR1 reads SGHVS; CDR2 reads FQNEAQ. The ends lost 5 bases at V and 1 base at J; junction bases unmatched: 2. The CDR3 sequence is 15 residues long.

The rearrangement links TRBV29-1 to TRBJ1-2; possibly TRBD1 for D (6 bases). Trimming took off 1 base at V and 1 base at J, with 16 bases between the two ends. CDR1 and CDR2 (germline): SQVTM, ANQGSEA. The length of the CDR3 is 16 residues. The CDR3 sequence: CSVEGWTGGINYGYTF. The CDR3 DNA follows: TGCAGCGTTGAAGGTTGGACGGGGGGCATTAACTATGGCTACACCTTC. Full variable domain (rest looked up from reference TRBV29-1 and TRBJ1-2): SAVISQKPSRDICQRGTSLTIQCQVDSQVTMMFWYRQQPGQSLTLIATANQGSEATYESGFVIDKFPISRPNLTFSTLTVSNMSPEDSSIYLCSVEGWTGGINYGYTFGSGTRLTVV.

The chain has TRBV7-7 and TRBJ2-7; 10 bases line up with TRBD2. The CDR3 has 14 residues. With 5 bases clipped from V and 6 bases from J, the junction kept 7 bases outside the gene matches. CDR1 SSHAT and CDR2 FNYEAQ come from the germline V gene (reference sequence). In DNA, the CDR3 is TGTGCCAGCAGCAACGTAGCGGGAGGCGGCGAGCAGTACTTC. It encodes CASSNVAGGGEQYF.

The CDR3 reads CASSPGEGVETQYF. The CDR3 coding sequence is TGCGCCAGCAGCCCGGGAGAGGGTGTAGAGACCCAGTACTTC. This sequence joins TRBV5-1 and TRBJ2-5; tentative D call: TRBD2 (6 bases). The CDR3 consists of 14 residues. Trimming took off 4 bases at V and 4 bases at J, with 14 bases between the two ends. The germline V gene has CDR1 SGHRS and CDR2 YFSETQ. The entire variable domain, with the rest obtained from reference TRBV5-1 and TRBJ2-5, is as follows: KAGVTQTPRYLIKTRGQQVTLSCSPISGHRSVSWYQQTPGQGLQFLFEYFSETQRNKGNFPGRFSGRQFSNSRSEMNVSTLELGDSALYLCASSPGEGVETQYFGPGTRLLVL.

J is TRBJ1-1 and V is TRBV3-1 (or the pseudogene TRBV3-2); no reliable D call. V lost 1 base, J lost 4 bases, and 13 bases lay in between. The CDR3 sequence is 15 residues long. In germline, CDR1 is LGHDT, CDR2 YNNKEL (reference sequence). CDR3 residues: CASSQGAGWGTEAFF. CDR3 DNA: TGTGCCAGCAGCCAAGGCGCGGGTTGGGGCACTGAAGCTTTCTTT.

CDR3 bases: TGCGCCAGCAGCCAGGGATTCCAGGGTGCCGATACGCAGTATTTT. As protein: CASSQGFQGADTQYF. The chain is built from TRBV4-1 and TRBJ2-3, with a possible D match to TRBD1 (5 bases). Germline V gene sequence: CDR1 MGHRA, CDR2 YSYEKL. The V and J ends lost 3 bases and 6 bases respectively, with 16 bases between them. This CDR3 comprises 15 residues.

The chain links TRBV19 to TRBJ2-7; the D gene is possibly TRBD1 (5 bases). The V end was cut by 7 bases, the J end by 3 bases, with 13 bases between. The CDR3 has 13 residues. The V gene's germline CDR1 is LNHDA and CDR2 SQIVND (reference sequence). The CDR3 nucleotides read TGTGCCAGTACCGGACACGGATACTACGAGCAGTACTTC. Amino acids: CASTGHGYYEQYF.

The V gene is TRBV4-1, the J gene TRBJ1-5; D remains unclear. This CDR3 has 14 residues. V dropped 7 bases and J dropped 0 bases, with 10 bases sitting between them. Germline values: CDR1 MGHRA, CDR2 YSYEKL. The CDR3: CASNRFYSNQPQHF. The CDR3 nucleotides read TGCGCCAGCAACAGATTTTATAGCAATCAGCCCCAGCATTTT.

DNA of the CDR3: TGTGCCAGTAGCCTGGTAGGGGCGGTAAATACGCAGTATTTT. Amino acids: CASSLVGAVNTQYF. The J gene is TRBJ2-3, the V gene TRBV19, with D possibly matching TRBD1 (5 bases). Looked up from germline, CDR1 is LNHDA and CDR2 is SQIVND (reference sequence). The CDR3 spans 14 residues. Trimming cost V 6 bases and J 7 bases, with 17 bases left between them.

This clone came up once. The rearrangement links TRBV7-8 to TRBJ1-1, with D possibly matching TRBD1 (6 bases). From germline, CDR1 is SGHVS and CDR2 FQNEAQ. The V end lost 5 bases, the J end lost 4 bases, and 14 bases lay between the germline ends. This CDR3 has 14 residues. The CDR3, as DNA: TGTGCCAGCAGCGACTCAACAGGGAGCACTGAAGCTTTCTTT. Translation gives CASSDSTGSTEAFF. Supplemented by reference TRBV7-8 and TRBJ1-1, the full variable domain reads GAGVSQSPRYKVAKRGQDVALRCDPISGHVSLFWYQQALGQGPEFLTYFQNEAQLDKSGLPSDRFFAERPEGSVSTLKIQRTQQEDSAVYLCASSDSTGSTEAFFGQGTRLTVV.

The rearrangement uses TRBV11-2 and TRBJ2-2; D is ambiguous. In germline, CDR1 is SGHAT, CDR2 FQNNGV. Trimming took off 5 bases at V and 6 bases at J, with 10 bases between the two ends. The CDR3 consists of 13 residues. In DNA, the CDR3 is TGTGCCAGCAGCCCCCGAGGATCCGGGGAGCTGTTTTTT. Protein sequence: CASSPRGSGELFF.

The chain has TRBV28 and TRBJ1-2, with TRBD1 as a possible D gene (5 bases). The germline V and J ends were trimmed by 5 bases and 4 bases, with 20 bases remaining between them. This CDR3 region has 16 residues. The germline CDR1 and CDR2 sequences are MDHEN and SYDVKM. The CDR3 sequence: CASSIPRAPQPYGYTF. DNA for the CDR3: TGTGCCAGCAGTATCCCCAGGGCCCCACAGCCCTATGGCTACACCTTC.

The V call is TRBV6-2 or TRBV6-3, the J call TRBJ2-7, with 7 positions matching TRBD2. The CDR3 covers 16 residues. V was clipped by 2 bases and J by 1 base; unmatched bases: 8. In germline, CDR1 is MNHEY, CDR2 SVGEGT. The CDR3 DNA reads as TGTGCCAGCAGTTACGGCCCAAGCGGGGTATCCTACGAGCAGTACTTC. Protein product: CASSYGPSGVSYEQYF.

This chain uses TRBV7-9 with TRBJ1-3; D is undetermined. The CDR3 sequence is 13 residues long. Trimming removed 0 bases at V and 4 bases at J, with 4 bases between. Germline CDR1 SEHNR, CDR2 FQNEAQ (reference sequence). The CDR3 here is CASSLAQGNTIYF. The CDR3 nucleotides read TGTGCCAGCAGCTTAGCGCAGGGAAACACCATATATTTT.

This rearrangement joins TRBV18 to TRBJ2-1, with D perhaps matching TRBD2 (6 bases). V shed 6 bases and J shed 0 bases, with 15 bases lying between them. This CDR3 region has 16 residues. Per the germline V gene, CDR1 is KGHSH and CDR2 is LQKENI. CDR3 residues: CASSPMTGGSYNEQFF. The CDR3 DNA reads TGTGCCAGCTCGCCTATGACCGGGGGCTCCTACAATGAGCAGTTCTTC.

This chain connects TRBV6-5 to TRBJ1-5, with D maybe TRBD1 (5 bases). The CDR3 consists of 12 residues. The germline V gene encodes CDR1 MNHEY and CDR2 SVGAGI. V dropped 2 bases and J dropped 9 bases, with 8 bases sitting between them. The CDR3 DNA is TGTGCCAGCAGTTACCTGCAGGGGCCCCAGCATTTT. Its translation: CASSYLQGPQHF.

The CDR3 reads CASSRISGRAYEQYF. As DNA, the CDR3 is TGTGCCAGCAGCCGGATCAGCGGGAGGGCCTACGAGCAGTACTTC. This rearrangement joins TRBV5-4 to TRBJ2-7, with 10 bases fitting TRBD2. There are 15 residues in the CDR3. The ends lost 4 bases at V and 2 bases at J; junction bases unmatched: 6. Germline V gene data show CDR1 as SGHNT and CDR2 as YYREEE (reference sequence).